The clone carrying this T cell receptor (beta chain) has only a few counts. This CDR3 comprises 11 residues. From germline, CDR1 is SNHLY and CDR2 FYNNEI. This sample is part of a study of cytomegalovirus exposure and HLA in healthy donors. PCR used 60 Vbeta primers and 13 Jbeta primers. Profiled with immunoSEQ multiplex PCR; TCRdb holds only in-frame clones, not every one. The data hold approximately 150,000 clones, with 70% to 85% observed a single time. This chain joins TRBV2 and TRBJ2-5, with D tentatively TRBD1 (5 bases). The J call may be wrong; the DNA end is better matched by TRBJ2-7. What was sequenced was PBMCs. The receptor was derived from a man in his forties in good health and CMV-seronegative. The CDR3 is CASIRQREQYF. CDR3 sequence (DNA): TGTGCCAGCATCCGACAGCGCGAGCAGTACTTC.